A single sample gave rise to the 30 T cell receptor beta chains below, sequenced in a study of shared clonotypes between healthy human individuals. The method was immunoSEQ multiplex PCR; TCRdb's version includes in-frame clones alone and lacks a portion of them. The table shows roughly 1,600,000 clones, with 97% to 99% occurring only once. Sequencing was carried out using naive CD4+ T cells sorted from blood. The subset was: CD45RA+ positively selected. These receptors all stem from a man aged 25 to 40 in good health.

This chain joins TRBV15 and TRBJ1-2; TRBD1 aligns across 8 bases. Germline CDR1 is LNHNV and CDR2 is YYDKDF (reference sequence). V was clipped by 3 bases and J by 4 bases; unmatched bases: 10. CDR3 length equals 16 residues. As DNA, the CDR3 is TGTGCCACCAGCAGGGAGGCAGGACAGGGAGGCTATGGCTACACCTTC. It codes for CATSREAGQGGYGYTF.

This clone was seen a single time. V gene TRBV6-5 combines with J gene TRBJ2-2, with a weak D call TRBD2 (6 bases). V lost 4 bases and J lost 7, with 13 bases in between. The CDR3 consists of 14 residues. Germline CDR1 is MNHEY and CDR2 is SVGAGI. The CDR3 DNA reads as TGTGCCAGCAGTTTTCTGGGAGGTGTCGGGGAGCTGTTTTTT. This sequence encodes CASSFLGGVGELFF.

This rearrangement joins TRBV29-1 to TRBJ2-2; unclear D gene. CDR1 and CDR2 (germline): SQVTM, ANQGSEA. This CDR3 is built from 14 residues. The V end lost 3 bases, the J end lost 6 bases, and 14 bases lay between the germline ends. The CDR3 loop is CSVENRNRAGELFF. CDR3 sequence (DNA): TGCAGCGTTGAGAACCGGAATAGGGCCGGGGAGCTGTTTTTT.

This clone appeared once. Written as DNA, the CDR3 is TGCGCCAGCAGTGATGGTCTAGCTTCAGGTTACAATGAGCAGTTCTTC. It codes for CASSDGLASGYNEQFF. The V call is TRBV10-1, the J call TRBJ2-1, with a weak D call TRBD2 (5 bases). The length of the CDR3 is 16 residues. Germline V gene data show CDR1 as WNHNN and CDR2 as SYGVQD (reference sequence). Trimming left V 3 bases short and J 4 bases short, with 16 bases between.

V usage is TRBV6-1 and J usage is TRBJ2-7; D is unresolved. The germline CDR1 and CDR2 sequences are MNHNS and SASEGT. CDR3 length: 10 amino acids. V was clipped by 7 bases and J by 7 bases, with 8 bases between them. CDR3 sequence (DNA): TGTGCCAGCATAGATGGGGAGCAGTACTTC. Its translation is CASIDGEQYF.

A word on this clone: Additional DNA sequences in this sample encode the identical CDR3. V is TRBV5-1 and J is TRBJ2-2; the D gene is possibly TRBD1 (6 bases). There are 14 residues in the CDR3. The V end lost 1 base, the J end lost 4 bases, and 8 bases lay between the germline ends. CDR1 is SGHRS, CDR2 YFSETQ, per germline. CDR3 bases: TGCGCCAGCAGCTTGAGCAGGGGCACCGGGGAGCTGTTTTTT. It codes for CASSLSRGTGELFF.

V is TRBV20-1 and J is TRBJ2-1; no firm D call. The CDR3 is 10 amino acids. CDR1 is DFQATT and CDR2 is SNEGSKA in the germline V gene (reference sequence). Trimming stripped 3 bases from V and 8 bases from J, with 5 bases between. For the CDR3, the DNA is TGCAGTGCTAGTGGGTATGAGCAGTTCTTC. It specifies CSASGYEQFF.

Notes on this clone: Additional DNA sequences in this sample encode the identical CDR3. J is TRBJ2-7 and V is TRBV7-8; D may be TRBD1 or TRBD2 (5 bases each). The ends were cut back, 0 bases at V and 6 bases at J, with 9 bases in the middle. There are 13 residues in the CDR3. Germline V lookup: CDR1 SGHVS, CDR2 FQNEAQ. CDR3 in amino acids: CASSLAGVGEQYF. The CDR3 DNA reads TGTGCCAGCAGCTTAGCGGGGGTGGGCGAGCAGTACTTC.

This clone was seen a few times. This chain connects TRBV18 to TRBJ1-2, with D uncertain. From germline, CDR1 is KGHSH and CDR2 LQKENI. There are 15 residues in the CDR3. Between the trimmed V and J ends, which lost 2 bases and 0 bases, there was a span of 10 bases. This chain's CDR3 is CASSPLSRANYGYTF. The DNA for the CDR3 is TGTGCCAGCTCACCATTGTCCAGAGCTAACTATGGCTACACCTTC.

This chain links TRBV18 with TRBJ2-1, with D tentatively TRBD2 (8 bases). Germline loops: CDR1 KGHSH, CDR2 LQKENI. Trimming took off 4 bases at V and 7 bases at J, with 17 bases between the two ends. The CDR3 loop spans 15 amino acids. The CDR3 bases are TGTGCCAGCTCACACCGAATAGCGGGACAGAATGAGCAGTTCTTC. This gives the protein CASSHRIAGQNEQFF.

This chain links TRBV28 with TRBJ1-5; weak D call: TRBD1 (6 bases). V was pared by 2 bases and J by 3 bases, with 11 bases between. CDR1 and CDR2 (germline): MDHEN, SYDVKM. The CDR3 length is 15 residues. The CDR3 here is CASSLRNRANQPQHF. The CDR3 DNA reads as TGTGCCAGCAGTTTAAGAAACAGGGCCAATCAGCCCCAGCATTTT.

CDR3 nucleotide sequence: TGTGCCAGCAGCTTTGAGATTAACAATGAGCAGTTCTTC. Translating gives CASSFEINNEQFF. The V and J genes are TRBV7-2 and TRBJ2-1; D unresolved. This CDR3 has 13 residues. The germline CDR1 and CDR2 sequences are SGHTA and FQGNSA. The V and J ends lost 3 bases and 5 bases respectively, with 8 bases between them. Drawing the rest from reference TRBV7-2 and TRBJ2-1, the complete variable domain is GAGVSQSPSNKVTEKGKDVELRCDPISGHTALYWYRQSLGQGLEFLIYFQGNSAPDKSGLPSDRFSAERTGGSVSTLTIQRTQQEDSAVYLCASSFEINNEQFFGPGTRLTVL.

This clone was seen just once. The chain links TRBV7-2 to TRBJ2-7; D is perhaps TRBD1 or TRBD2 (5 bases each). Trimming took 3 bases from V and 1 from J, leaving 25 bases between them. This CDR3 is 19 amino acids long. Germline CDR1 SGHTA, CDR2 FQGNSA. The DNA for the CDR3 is TGTGCCAGCAGCTTCAAGGGGCGGGCTAGCCCACGTTTATCCTACGAGCAGTACTTC. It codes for CASSFKGRASPRLSYEQYF.

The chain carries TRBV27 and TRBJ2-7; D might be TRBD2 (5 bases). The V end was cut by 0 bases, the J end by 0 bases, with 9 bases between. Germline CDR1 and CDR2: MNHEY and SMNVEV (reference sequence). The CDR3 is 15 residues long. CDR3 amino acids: CASSLSAVGSYEQYF. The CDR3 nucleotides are TGTGCCAGCAGTTTATCAGCGGTAGGCTCCTACGAGCAGTACTTC.

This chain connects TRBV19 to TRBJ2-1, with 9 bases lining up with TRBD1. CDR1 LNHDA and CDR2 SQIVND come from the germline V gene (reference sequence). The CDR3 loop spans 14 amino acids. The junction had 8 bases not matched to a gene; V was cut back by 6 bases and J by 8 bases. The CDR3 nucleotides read TGTGCCAGTAGCCGAAGACAGGGGGTCGATGAGCAGTTCTTC. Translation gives CASSRRQGVDEQFF.

The CDR3 DNA sequence: TGTGCCAGCAGTTTATCTCCGGGACAGGGTTCGTTCGCGAACACCGGGGAGCTGTTTTTT. Amino acids: CASSLSPGQGSFANTGELFF. This sequence joins TRBV27 and TRBJ2-2; 9 nucleotides match TRBD1. There are 20 residues in the CDR3. Trimming took 0 bases from V and 0 from J; bases not matched to a gene: 11. Germline assignment: CDR1 MNHEY and CDR2 SMNVEV (reference sequence).

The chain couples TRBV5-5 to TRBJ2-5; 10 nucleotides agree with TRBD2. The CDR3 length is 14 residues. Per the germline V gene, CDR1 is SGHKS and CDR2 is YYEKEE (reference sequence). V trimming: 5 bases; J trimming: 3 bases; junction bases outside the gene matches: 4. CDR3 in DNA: TGTGCCAGCAGTCGGACTAGCGGAGAAGAGACCCAGTACTTC. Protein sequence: CASSRTSGEETQYF. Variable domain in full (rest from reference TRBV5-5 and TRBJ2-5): DAGVTQSPTHLIKTRGQQVTLRCSPISGHKSVSWYQQVLGQGPQFIFQYYEKEERGRGNFPDRFSARQFPNYSSELNVNALLLGDSALYLCASSRTSGEETQYFGPGTRLLVL.

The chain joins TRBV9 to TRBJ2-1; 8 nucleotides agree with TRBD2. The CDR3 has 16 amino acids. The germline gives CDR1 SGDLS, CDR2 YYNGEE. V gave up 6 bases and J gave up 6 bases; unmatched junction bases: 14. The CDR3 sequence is CASTLAGRPTLNEQFF. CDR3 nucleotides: TGTGCCAGCACTTTAGCGGGACGCCCCACCCTCAATGAGCAGTTCTTC.

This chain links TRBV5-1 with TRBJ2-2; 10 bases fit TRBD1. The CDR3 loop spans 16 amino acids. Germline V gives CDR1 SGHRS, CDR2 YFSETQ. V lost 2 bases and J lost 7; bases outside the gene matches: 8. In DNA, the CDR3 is TGCGCCAGCAGCTTCTCGAGACAGGGGGCGATCGGGGAGCTGTTTTTT. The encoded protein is CASSFSRQGAIGELFF.

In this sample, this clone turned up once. The CDR3 coding sequence is TGTGCCAGCAGTTTTGTAGCGGGAGGTAAGGATGAGCAGTTCTTC. Translating gives CASSFVAGGKDEQFF. The rearrangement joins TRBV27 to TRBJ2-1, with 10 nucleotides matching TRBD2. Germline V gene sequence: CDR1 MNHEY, CDR2 SMNVEV (reference sequence). V lost 3 bases and J lost 8; bases outside the gene matches: 7. The length of the CDR3 is 15 residues.

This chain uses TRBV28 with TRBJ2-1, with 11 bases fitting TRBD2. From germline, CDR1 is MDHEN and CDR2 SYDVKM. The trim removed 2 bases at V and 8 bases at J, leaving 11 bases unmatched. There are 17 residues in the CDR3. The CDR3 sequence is CASSLPGLAGGSDEQFF. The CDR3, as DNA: TGTGCCAGCAGTTTACCGGGTCTAGCGGGAGGATCGGATGAGCAGTTCTTC.

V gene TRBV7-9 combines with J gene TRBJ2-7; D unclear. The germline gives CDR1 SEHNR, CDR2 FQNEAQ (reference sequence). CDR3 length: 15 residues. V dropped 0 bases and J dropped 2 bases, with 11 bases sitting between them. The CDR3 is CASSLAQLGTYEQYF. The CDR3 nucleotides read TGTGCCAGCAGCTTAGCCCAACTGGGTACCTACGAGCAGTACTTC.

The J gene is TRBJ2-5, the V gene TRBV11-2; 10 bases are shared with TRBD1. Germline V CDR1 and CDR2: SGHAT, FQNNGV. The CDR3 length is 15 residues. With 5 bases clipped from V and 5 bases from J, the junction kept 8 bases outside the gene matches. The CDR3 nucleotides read TGTGCCAGCAGCCAAGAGACAGGGGGCGGTGAGACCCAGTACTTC. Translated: CASSQETGGGETQYF. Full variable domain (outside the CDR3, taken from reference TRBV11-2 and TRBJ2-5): EAGVAQSPRYKIIEKRQSVAFWCNPISGHATLYWYQQILGQGPKLLIQFQNNGVVDDSQLPKDRFSAERLKGVDSTLKIQPAKLEDSAVYLCASSQETGGGETQYFGPGTRLLVL.

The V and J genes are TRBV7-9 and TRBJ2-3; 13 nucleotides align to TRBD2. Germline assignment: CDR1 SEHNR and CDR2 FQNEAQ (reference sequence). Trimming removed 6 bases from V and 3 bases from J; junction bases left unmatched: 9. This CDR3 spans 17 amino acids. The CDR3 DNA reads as TGTGCCAGCAGTCACCATGGGACTAGCGGGATAACAGATACGCAGTATTTT. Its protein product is CASSHHGTSGITDTQYF.

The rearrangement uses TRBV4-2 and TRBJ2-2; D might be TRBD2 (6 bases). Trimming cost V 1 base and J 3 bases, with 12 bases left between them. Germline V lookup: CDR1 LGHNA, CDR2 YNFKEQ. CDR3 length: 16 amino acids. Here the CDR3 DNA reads TGTGCCAGCAGCCAAGGCGAGGGGAGGTACACCGGGGAGCTGTTTTTT. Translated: CASSQGEGRYTGELFF.

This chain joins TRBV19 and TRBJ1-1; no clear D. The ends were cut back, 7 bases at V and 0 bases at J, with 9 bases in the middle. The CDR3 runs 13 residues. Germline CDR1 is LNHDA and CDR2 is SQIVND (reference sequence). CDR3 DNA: TGTGCCAGTATGGCAGTTGTGAACACTGAAGCTTTCTTT. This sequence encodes CASMAVVNTEAFF.

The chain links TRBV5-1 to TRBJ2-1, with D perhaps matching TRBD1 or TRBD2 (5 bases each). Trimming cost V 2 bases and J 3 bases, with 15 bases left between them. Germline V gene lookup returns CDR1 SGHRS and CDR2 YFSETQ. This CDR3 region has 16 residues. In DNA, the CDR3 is TGCGCCAGCAGCTTTGGGGGAGCGAACCTCTACAATGAGCAGTTCTTC. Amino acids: CASSFGGANLYNEQFF.

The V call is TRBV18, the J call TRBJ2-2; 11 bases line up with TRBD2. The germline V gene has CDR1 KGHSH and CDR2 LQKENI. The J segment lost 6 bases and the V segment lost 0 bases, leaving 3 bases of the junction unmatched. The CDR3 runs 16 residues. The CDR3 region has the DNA TGTGCCAGCTCACCACCTAGCGGGAGGGCCTCCGGGGAGCTGTTTTTT. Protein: CASSPPSGRASGELFF.

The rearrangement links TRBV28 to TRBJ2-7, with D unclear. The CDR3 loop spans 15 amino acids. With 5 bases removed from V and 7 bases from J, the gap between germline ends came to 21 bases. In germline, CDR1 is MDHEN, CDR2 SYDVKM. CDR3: CASSPPIAKLGEQYF. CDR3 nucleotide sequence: TGTGCCAGCAGTCCCCCCATCGCGAAACTCGGGGAGCAGTACTTC.

The CDR3 DNA is TGTGCCAGTAGTATAGATCCAGGGGGCAACTATGGCTACACCTTC. Protein product: CASSIDPGGNYGYTF. This rearrangement joins TRBV19 to TRBJ1-2, with 8 bases fitting TRBD1. CDR1 LNHDA and CDR2 SQIVND come from the germline V gene (reference sequence). V was clipped by 0 bases and J by 2 bases; unmatched bases: 2. The CDR3 has 15 amino acids.